Below are 4 T cell receptor beta chains sequenced from a single sample in a study of tumor and adjacent non-tumor tissue in lung cancer. A modified ARM-PCR protocol with three rounds of nested PCR amplified TCRbeta. TCRdb reanalysed the multiplex PCR reads using MiXCR and keeps one entry per CDR3 protein. This table has roughly 66,000 distinct CDR3 sequences, 73% appearing once. The template was RNA from unsorted bulk tissue. Specimen: lung tumor tissue. The receptors come from a man aged 60-69 years with non-small cell lung cancer.

Comments on this clonotype: Sequence at one end of the junction differs from germline and may be a read error. The genes are TRBV6-1 and TRBJ1-5, with D tentatively TRBD1 (5 bases). Germline values: CDR1 MNHNS, CDR2 SASEGT. The CDR3 extends over 15 amino acids. Here the CDR3 DNA reads TGTGCCAACAGTGAAGCAGGGATTTGCAATCAGCCCCAGCATTTT. Translation: CANSEAGICNQPQHF.

As for this clonotype: A read error is likely, as this CDR3 ends without the conserved phenylalanine or tryptophan. It is unclear where the CDR3 begins or ends on the DNA, so no DNA is shown, and the CDR3 is as TCRdb lists it. This chain uses TRBV20-1 with TRBJ2-1; TRBD2, the table's D call, lacks a check against the DNA. Germline V gene data show CDR1 as DFQATT and CDR2 as SNEGSKA (reference sequence). The CDR3 is made up of 12 amino acids, end residues included. This CDR3 is CSARGANNEQFI.

Concerning this clonotype itself: A much larger clone lies a single base off, so this may be a read error. The rearrangement joins TRBV5-5 to TRBJ2-2; possibly TRBD1 or TRBD2 for D (6 bases each). The CDR3 is 16 amino acids. CDR1 is SGHKS, CDR2 YYEKEE, per germline (reference sequence). V dropped 7 bases and J dropped 7 bases, with 23 bases sitting between them. This CDR3 reads CASCPGADSFGGELFF. CDR3 coding DNA: TGTGCCAGCTGCCCGGGGGCGGACTCCTTCGGCGGGGAGCTGTTTTTT.

To note about this clonotype: At one of its ends the junction is not consistent with the germline gene, which may arise from a read error. The chain is built from TRBV20-1 and TRBJ2-1, with D hard to call. CDR1 and CDR2 (germline): DFQATT, SNEGSKA (reference sequence). The CDR3 is made up of 16 amino acids. CDR3 DNA: TGCAGTGTTAGAGATCGTATCTTGCCCGGGTACGATGAGCAGTTCTTC. It translates to CSVRDRILPGYDEQFF.